A single sample is the source of the 27 T cell receptor beta chains below, sequenced in a study of memory CD4+ T cells and cytomegalovirus serostatus. Only in-frame clones appear in the TCRdb table, and some are missing; sequencing was by immunoSEQ multiplex PCR. The sample holds around 49,000 clones; just under 80% are singletons and the top ten take 0.65% to 0.7%. Single viable CD3+CD4+CD8-CD45RO+ cells were sorted as the memory CD4+ T cells. Sequencing was carried out using memory CD4+ T cells from blood. The receptors were sampled from an adult in good health and CMV-seronegative.

The V call is TRBV28, the J call TRBJ2-2; 12 bases map to TRBD1. The CDR3 consists of 15 residues. The junction had 7 bases not matched to a gene; V was cut back by 5 bases and J by 9 bases. Germline assignment: CDR1 MDHEN and CDR2 SYDVKM. CDR3 DNA sequence: TGTGCCAGCAGTCCACGGGGACAGGGGGCCAGGGAGCTGTTTTTT. This translates into CASSPRGQGARELFF.

This clone occurred a few times. The rearrangement uses TRBV14 and TRBJ1-1, with no clear D. This CDR3 is built from 21 residues. V shed 4 bases and J shed 0 bases, with 30 bases lying between them. Germline assignment: CDR1 SGHDN and CDR2 FVKESK. The CDR3 loop reads CASSLKGILAHLSSMNTEAFF. The CDR3 region has the DNA TGTGCCAGCAGCCTGAAGGGAATTTTAGCCCACCTCTCAAGCATGAACACTGAAGCTTTCTTT.

Points on this clone: Other DNA variants within this sample encode the same CDR3. The V gene is TRBV30, the J gene TRBJ1-2, with TRBD1 identical over 7 bases. Germline V gene data show CDR1 as GTSNPN and CDR2 as SVGIG (reference sequence). CDR3 length: 13 residues. With V trimmed by 4 bases and J by 8 bases, 10 bases remained unmatched. In DNA, the CDR3 is TGTGCCTGGATGAGAGGAAGGGGGCTGGGCTACACCTTC. Translated, it gives CAWMRGRGLGYTF. Full variable domain (remainder filled in from reference TRBV30 and TRBJ1-2): SQTIHQWPATLVQPVGSPLSLECTVEGTSNPNLYWYRQAAGRGLQLLFYSVGIGQISSEVPQNLSASRPQDRQFILSSKKLLLSDSGFYLCAWMRGRGLGYTFGSGTRLTVV.

J is TRBJ1-5 and V is TRBV2, with no clear D. This CDR3 contains 13 residues. The V gene's germline CDR1 is SNHLY and CDR2 FYNNEI. V dropped 0 bases and J dropped 6 bases, with 6 bases sitting between them. CDR3 coding DNA: TGTGCCAGCAGTGAAGCGGAAGGTCAGCCCCAGCATTTT. Translation: CASSEAEGQPQHF.

V gene TRBV20-1 combines with J gene TRBJ2-5; tentatively, D is TRBD1 (6 bases). The length of the CDR3 is 11 residues. The V gene's germline CDR1 is DFQATT and CDR2 SNEGSKA (reference sequence). Written as DNA, the CDR3 is TGCACAGGACAGAATCAAGAGACCCAGTACTTC. Protein sequence: CTGQNQETQYF.

The V and J genes are TRBV19 and TRBJ2-3; 7 positions match TRBD2. CDR1 and CDR2 (germline): LNHDA, SQIVND (reference sequence). Unmatched junction bases numbered 12, after V lost 6 bases and J lost 0 bases. The CDR3 sequence is 17 residues long. The CDR3 nucleotides are TGTGCCAGTAGCACGACGGTCTGGGGGGGAAGCACAGATACGCAGTATTTT. Translation: CASSTTVWGGSTDTQYF.

This clone has a handful of counts. This sequence joins TRBV29-1 and TRBJ1-1; the D gene is possibly TRBD1 (6 bases). V was clipped by 7 bases and J by 4 bases, with 19 bases between them. Per the germline V gene, CDR1 is SQVTM and CDR2 is ANQGSEA. This CDR3 comprises 14 residues. CDR3 sequence (DNA): TGCAGCGCCAGGGGACGGCGGGGAAGCACTGAAGCTTTCTTT. Encoded protein: CSARGRRGSTEAFF.

This clone occurred a few times. The rearrangement uses TRBV12-5 and TRBJ1-2; no firm D call. The germline gives CDR1 LGHNT, CDR2 FRNRAP. V lost 6 bases to trimming and J lost 4 bases, with 12 bases between them. The CDR3 has 13 amino acids. The CDR3 coding sequence is TGTGCTAGTGGAAAAGGACTGCTCTATGGCTACACCTTC. It specifies CASGKGLLYGYTF.

This clone has just one count. The chain uses TRBV7-2 and TRBJ2-7; a possible D gene is TRBD2 (6 bases). Trimming pared 2 bases from V and 2 bases from J, leaving 16 bases between. Germline CDR1 SGHTA, CDR2 FQGNSA. The CDR3 runs 16 residues. The CDR3: CASSLSGAGLAYEQYF. The CDR3 DNA reads TGTGCCAGCAGCTTATCGGGAGCGGGCCTCGCCTACGAGCAGTACTTC.

This clone was counted a single time. This chain links TRBV7-9 with TRBJ2-1, with 15 bases that match TRBD2. Germline CDR1 and CDR2: SEHNR and FQNEAQ (reference sequence). The CDR3 totals 16 residues. Trimming cost V 5 bases and J 9 bases; bases outside gene matches: 8. The CDR3, as DNA: TGTGCCAGCAGCGCCGGACTAGCGGGAGGGCCGGGTGAGCAGTTCTTC. Translated, it gives CASSAGLAGGPGEQFF.

The genes are TRBV19 and TRBJ2-4; D remains ambiguous. The CDR3 extends over 13 amino acids. Per the germline V gene, CDR1 is LNHDA and CDR2 is SQIVND (reference sequence). V was clipped by 4 bases and J by 5 bases, with 9 bases between them. As DNA, the CDR3 is TGTGCCAGTAGTAAGCAGGACCAAAACATTCAGTACTTC. Its translation is CASSKQDQNIQYF.

V usage is TRBV5-4 and J usage is TRBJ1-1, with D possibly being TRBD1 (6 bases). V dropped 2 bases and J dropped 10 bases, with 15 bases sitting between them. The CDR3 covers 13 residues. CDR1 SGHNT and CDR2 YYREEE come from the germline V gene (reference sequence). The CDR3 here is CASSLKTGLGAFF. The CDR3 DNA is TGTGCCAGCAGCTTAAAAACAGGGTTGGGAGCTTTCTTT.

The chain couples TRBV29-1 to TRBJ2-5; D is perhaps TRBD2 (6 bases). V was cut by 7 bases and J by 1 base, with 7 bases left in between. In germline, CDR1 is SQVTM, CDR2 ANQGSEA. The CDR3 has 11 amino acids. Written as DNA, the CDR3 is TGCAGCGCGGGACTCCAAGAGACCCAGTACTTC. It specifies CSAGLQETQYF.

The V call is TRBV2, the J call TRBJ2-2, with TRBD2 identical over 10 bases. The V gene end was trimmed by 4 bases and the J gene end by 5 bases; junction bases not matched to a gene: 4. The germline CDR1 and CDR2 sequences are SNHLY and FYNNEI. The CDR3 sequence is 15 residues long. CDR3 region: CASSASGRGTGELFF. The DNA for the CDR3 is TGTGCCAGCAGTGCCAGCGGGAGGGGTACCGGGGAGCTGTTTTTT.

The V gene is TRBV11-2, the J gene TRBJ1-4; 9 bases agree with TRBD1. CDR3 length: 15 residues. CDR1 is SGHAT and CDR2 is FQNNGV in the germline V gene. Trimming at V came to 1 base and at J to 8 bases, leaving 5 bases not matched to a gene. Written as DNA, the CDR3 is TGTGCCAGCAGCTTAGCCGGGACAGGGAGCGAAAAACTGTTTTTT. Translation: CASSLAGTGSEKLFF. The whole variable domain, filled in from reference TRBV11-2 and TRBJ1-4, reads EAGVAQSPRYKIIEKRQSVAFWCNPISGHATLYWYQQILGQGPKLLIQFQNNGVVDDSQLPKDRFSAERLKGVDSTLKIQPAKLEDSAVYLCASSLAGTGSEKLFFGSGTQLSVL.

This chain links TRBV30 with TRBJ1-2, with D unclear. Trimming stripped 1 base from V and 6 bases from J, with 12 bases between. From germline, CDR1 is GTSNPN and CDR2 SVGIG (reference sequence). The CDR3 runs 13 residues. The CDR3 loop reads CAWSASILHGYTF. For the CDR3, the DNA is TGTGCCTGGAGTGCTTCGATTCTCCATGGCTACACCTTC.

This clone was picked up one time. V and J are TRBV5-8 and TRBJ2-7; 10 positions match TRBD1. This CDR3 is 14 amino acids long. The germline CDR1 and CDR2 sequences are SGHTS and YDEGEE. J gave up 5 bases and V 2 bases, and 4 bases lay outside the gene matches. CDR3 sequence reads: CASSLDRGRHEQYF. The CDR3 DNA reads TGTGCCAGCAGCTTAGACAGGGGGCGGCACGAGCAGTACTTC.

The chain has TRBV28 and TRBJ1-2; D might be TRBD1 (6 bases). Germline assignment: CDR1 MDHEN and CDR2 SYDVKM. The CDR3 length is 15 residues. V dropped 5 bases and J dropped 5 bases, with 18 bases sitting between them. CDR3 protein: CASSTQIQGYYGYTF. Written as DNA, the CDR3 is TGTGCCAGCAGTACACAAATACAGGGTTATTATGGCTACACCTTC.

The J gene is TRBJ2-1, the V gene TRBV5-6; D unclear. Germline V gene lookup returns CDR1 SGHDT and CDR2 YYEEEE. Trimming cost V 3 bases and J 0 bases, with 10 bases left between them. The CDR3 runs to 15 residues. CDR3 region: CASSSDPTSYNEQFF. The CDR3 nucleotides are TGTGCCAGCAGCTCCGACCCTACCTCCTACAATGAGCAGTTCTTC.

J is TRBJ2-7 and V is TRBV28, with D hard to call. CDR3 size: 13 residues. Per germline, CDR1 MDHEN and CDR2 SYDVKM. Trimming took off 1 base at V and 4 bases at J, with 8 bases between the two ends. CDR3 nucleotides: TGTGCCAGCAGTTTATACGGTCTATACGAGCAGTACTTC. Translation gives CASSLYGLYEQYF.

The V gene is TRBV6-1, the J gene TRBJ2-5, with D perhaps matching TRBD2 (5 bases). V lost 5 bases and J lost 2, with 15 bases in between. CDR3 length: 15 amino acids. Germline CDR1 and CDR2: MNHNS and SASEGT. The CDR3 region has the DNA TGTGCCAGCAGTCAACTAACGGGATCACAAGAGACCCAGTACTTC. Translating it yields CASSQLTGSQETQYF.

This chain connects TRBV30 to TRBJ1-2, with TRBD1 identical over 7 bases. CDR3 length: 17 residues. The germline V gene encodes CDR1 GTSNPN and CDR2 SVGIG (reference sequence). V shed 0 bases and J 5 bases; nucleotides not matched to a gene: 15. CDR3 sequence: CAWSVPLDRAGIYGYTF. The DNA of the CDR3 is TGTGCCTGGAGTGTTCCCCTCGACAGGGCGGGCATATATGGCTACACCTTC.

This clone was observed once. The chain links TRBV28 to TRBJ1-5; a weak D match, TRBD1 (5 bases). Deletions cut 5 bases from V and 0 bases from J, with 11 bases between. CDR3 size: 15 residues. Germline V gene data show CDR1 as MDHEN and CDR2 as SYDVKM. The CDR3 here is CASSGGDYSNQPQHF. CDR3 nucleotide sequence: TGTGCCAGCAGTGGAGGGGATTATAGCAATCAGCCCCAGCATTTT.

This clone was counted a few times. The chain carries TRBV18 and TRBJ1-3, with D possibly TRBD1 on 5 matching bases. The CDR3 is made up of 15 amino acids. Trimming stripped 6 bases from V and 4 bases from J, with 16 bases between. The germline CDR1 and CDR2 sequences are KGHSH and LQKENI. The CDR3 protein is CASSSTRGSGNTIYF. The CDR3 DNA sequence: TGTGCCAGCTCCTCTACGAGGGGTTCGGGAAACACCATATATTTT.

V is TRBV2 and J is TRBJ1-3; the D gene is possibly TRBD1 (6 bases). The CDR3 runs 15 residues. Per the germline V gene, CDR1 is SNHLY and CDR2 is FYNNEI. Trimming took off 2 bases at V and 2 bases at J, with 10 bases between the two ends. CDR3 in DNA: TGTGCCAGCAGTGAAACAGGGTTAGCTGGAAACACCATATATTTT. Translated, it gives CASSETGLAGNTIYF.

The chain has TRBV6-1 and TRBJ2-7, with unresolved D. The germline V gene has CDR1 MNHNS and CDR2 SASEGT. The V gene lost 0 bases and the J gene lost 4 bases, with 7 bases spanning the gap. This CDR3 contains 13 residues. CDR3 DNA: TGTGCCAGCAGTGAAGCGAACGGGTACGAGCAGTACTTC. This sequence encodes CASSEANGYEQYF.

This sequence joins TRBV27 and TRBJ1-1, with TRBD1 identical over 9 bases. After removal of 6 bases from V and 5 bases from J, the junction contained 16 bases not matched to a gene. This CDR3 is built from 17 residues. Looked up from germline, CDR1 is MNHEY and CDR2 is SMNVEV (reference sequence). The CDR3 reads CASSKSLRDRERTEAFF. The CDR3 bases are TGTGCCAGCAGCAAATCCCTCCGGGACAGGGAAAGGACTGAAGCTTTCTTT.